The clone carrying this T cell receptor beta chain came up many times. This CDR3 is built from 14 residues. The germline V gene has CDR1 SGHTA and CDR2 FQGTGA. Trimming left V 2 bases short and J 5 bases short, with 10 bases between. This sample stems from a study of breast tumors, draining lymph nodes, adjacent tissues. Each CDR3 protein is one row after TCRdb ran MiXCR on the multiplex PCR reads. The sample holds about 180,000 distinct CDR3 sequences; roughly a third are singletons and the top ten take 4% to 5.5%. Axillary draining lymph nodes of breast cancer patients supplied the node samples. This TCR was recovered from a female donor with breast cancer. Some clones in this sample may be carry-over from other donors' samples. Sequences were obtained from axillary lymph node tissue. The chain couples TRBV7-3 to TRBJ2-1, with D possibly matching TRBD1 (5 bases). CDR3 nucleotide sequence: TGTGCCAGCAGCTTACAACAGGCCGACAATGAGCAGTTCTTC. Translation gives CASSLQQADNEQFF.